The present T cell receptor (beta chain) was sequenced within a study of T cells in localized non-small cell lung cancer. The study, taken as a whole, reports: Across samples, adjacent lung featured a median around 57 of the top 100 tumor clones. Adjacent uninvolved lung tissue had the highest T cell clonality, exceeding tumor.

The germline V gene encodes CDR1 SGHNT and CDR2 YENEEA. There are 16 residues in the CDR3. The V and J ends lost 2 bases and 9 bases respectively, with 20 bases between them. For this clone: Antigen unknown.

The table came from immunoSEQ multiplex PCR; TCRdb's copy has only in-frame clones and leaves some out. The repertoire holds 5,200 or so clones, with 25% to 35% as singletons. The sequencing here drew on lung tumor tissue, taken before any cancer treatment. The receptor was isolated from a female donor older than 55 with stage I lung adenocarcinoma. This chain joins TRBV11-3 and TRBJ2-1, with a possible D match to TRBD1 (8 bases). In nucleotides, the CDR3 is TGTGCCAGCAGCTTACCTGGACTAGTCGGACAGGGTGAGCAGTTCTTC. Its translation: CASSLPGLVGQGEQFF.